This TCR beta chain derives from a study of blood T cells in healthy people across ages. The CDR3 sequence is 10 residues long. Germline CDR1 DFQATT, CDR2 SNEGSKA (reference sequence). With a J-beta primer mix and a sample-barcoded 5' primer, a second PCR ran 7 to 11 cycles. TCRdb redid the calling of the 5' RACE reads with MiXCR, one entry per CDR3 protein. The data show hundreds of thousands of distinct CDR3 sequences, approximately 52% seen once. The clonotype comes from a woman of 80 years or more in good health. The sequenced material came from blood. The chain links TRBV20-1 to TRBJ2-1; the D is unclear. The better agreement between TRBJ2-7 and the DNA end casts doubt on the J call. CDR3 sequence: CSVSRNEQYF. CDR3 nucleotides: TGCAGCGTATCTCGTAATGAGCAGTACTTC.